A selection of T cell receptor beta chains follows, all from one sample in a study of blood T cells in healthy people across ages. TCRdb processed the 5' RACE reads anew with MiXCR; each CDR3 protein has one entry. The sample shows over 1,500,000 distinct CDR3 sequences, about 39% of them seen only once. The specimen was blood. These receptors were taken from a human donor in good health. The CDR3 runs from the conserved cysteine through the conserved F or W. The D gene is left open where the match is weak. Clone size appears in some rows only: once, few, many, or a class for an expanded clone.

CDR3 length	clone size	V gene	D gene	J gene	CDR3 DNA	CDR3 protein
16	few	TRBV12-3/TRBV12-4	TRBD2	TRBJ2-3	TGTGCCAGCAGTTTTACACCAGCGGGGGTTCCAGATACGCAGTATTTT	CASSFTPAGVPDTQYF
15	.	TRBV15	.	TRBJ2-1	TGTGCCACCAGCTTCAGCTCCAGCTCCTACAATGAGCAGTTCTTC	CATSFSSSSYNEQFF
14	few	TRBV10-3	TRBD1	TRBJ2-1	TGTGCCAGCAACCTGGGACAGGGTAATGATGAGCAGTTCTTC	CASNLGQGNDEQFF
15	.	TRBV20-1	TRBD2	TRBJ2-7	TGCAGTGCTAGGCTGACTAGCGGGTCCCTCTACGAGCAGTACTTC	CSARLTSGSLYEQYF
15	many	TRBV29-1	.	TRBJ2-7	TGCAGCGTTGAAGACACGAGGGCCAGCTCCTACGAGCAGTACTTC	CSVEDTRASSYEQYF
16	.	TRBV29-1	.	TRBJ2-7	TGCAGCGCTCAAATGGCCGACCAGCGAACCGCCTACGAGCAGTACTTC	CSAQMADQRTAYEQYF
15	.	TRBV9	.	TRBJ2-5	TGTGCCAGCAGCGTAGCCGGGACACGGCAAGAGACCCAGTACTTC	CASSVAGTRQETQYF
16	.	TRBV5-5	TRBD2	TRBJ2-5	TGTGCCAGCAGCCATTTAGCGGGGGGGCCTCAAGAGACCCAGTACTTC	CASSHLAGGPQETQYF
18	few	TRBV20-1	.	TRBJ2-1	TGCAGTGCTAGAGATCTTGAACTACCGGGACTCCGCTACAATGAGCAGTTCTTC	CSARDLELPGLRYNEQFF
11	.	TRBV29-1	.	TRBJ2-5	TGCAGCGTTGAAGATCCCCGTGAGCAGTACTTC	CSVEDPREQYF
16	.	TRBV4-3	.	TRBJ2-7	TGCGCCAGCAGCCAAGGGATTAGGACCTTTGCTTACGAGCAGTACTTC	CASSQGIRTFAYEQYF
16	.	TRBV7-9	TRBD2	TRBJ2-2	TGTGCCAGCAGCCAACCTAGCGGGGGAGGCACCGGGGAGCTGTTTTTT	CASSQPSGGGTGELFF
14	.	TRBV7-9	.	TRBJ2-2	TGTGCCAGCAGGAGGGAACTCAACACCGGGGAGCTGTTTTTT	CASRRELNTGELFF
16	.	TRBV20-1	.	TRBJ1-5	TGCAGTGCTAGAGATGATCGGAGGGATAGCAATCAGCCCCAGCATTTT	CSARDDRRDSNQPQHF
16	few	TRBV9	TRBD1	TRBJ1-6	TGTGCCAGCAGCGTAGCCACAGGGGGCCATAATTCACCCCTCCACTTT	CASSVATGGHNSPLHF
15	.	TRBV6-5	TRBD1	TRBJ1-5	TGTGCCAGCAGTACCGGGACAGGGTTTAATCAGCCCCAGCATTTT	CASSTGTGFNQPQHF
19	few	TRBV6-5	TRBD2	TRBJ2-1	TGTGCCAGCAGTTACTCACTAGCGGGGCCCTTGAGCTCCTACAATGAGCAGTTCTTC	CASSYSLAGPLSSYNEQFF
13	.	TRBV29-1	.	TRBJ1-1	TGCAGCGTTGCACGGGACACTAACACTGAAGCTTTCTTT	CSVARDTNTEAFF
18	.	TRBV7-9	TRBD2	TRBJ2-1	TGTGCCAGCAGCCGCGGGAGCCTCCGGGGCCCCTCCAACAATGAGCAGTTCTTC	CASSRGSLRGPSNNEQFF